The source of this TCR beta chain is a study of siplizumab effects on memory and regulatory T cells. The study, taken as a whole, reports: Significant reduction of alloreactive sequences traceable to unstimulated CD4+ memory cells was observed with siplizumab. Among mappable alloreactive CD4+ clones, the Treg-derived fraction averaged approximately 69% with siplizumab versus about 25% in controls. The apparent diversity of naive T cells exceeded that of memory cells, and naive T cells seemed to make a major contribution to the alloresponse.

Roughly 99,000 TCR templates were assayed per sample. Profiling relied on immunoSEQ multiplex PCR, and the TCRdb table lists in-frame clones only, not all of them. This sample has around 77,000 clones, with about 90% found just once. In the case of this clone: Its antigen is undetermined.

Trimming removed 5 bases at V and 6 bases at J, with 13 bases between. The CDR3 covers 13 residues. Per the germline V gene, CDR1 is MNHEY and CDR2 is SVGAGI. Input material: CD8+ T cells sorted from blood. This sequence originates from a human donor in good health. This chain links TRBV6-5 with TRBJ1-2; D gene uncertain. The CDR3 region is CASSVTDVNGYTF. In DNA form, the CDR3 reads TGTGCCAGCAGTGTTACAGATGTCAATGGCTACACCTTC.